Listed below are T cell receptor beta chains from one sample, sequenced in a study of T cell responses to AZD1222 COVID-19 vaccine. Clones were sequenced by immunoSEQ multiplex PCR, and TCRdb holds only the in-frame ones, with some missing. The sample has 85,000 to 100,000 clones; roughly nine tenths are singletons. Here the sequenced sample was peripheral blood, taken 28 days after the second AZD1222 dose. The source of these receptors is an adult who received the AZD1222 COVID-19 vaccine. The CDR3 runs from the conserved cysteine through the conserved F or W. D genes are given only for firm matches. Clone size is shown for a subset of rows, as once, few, many or a class of expanded clone.

v_gene,d_gene,abundance,j_gene,CDR3aa,CDR3nt
TRBV11-2,.,once,TRBJ1-1,CASSSRTVKGRFFF,TGTGCCAGCAGCTCTAGGACAGTCAAGGGGAGATTTTTTTTT
TRBV2,.,once,TRBJ1-6,CASSGVRSYNSPLHF,TGTGCCAGCAGTGGCGTGAGGTCCTATAATTCACCCCTCCACTTT
TRBV24-1,.,.,TRBJ1-3,CATMGGRPNTIYF,TGTGCCACCATGGGAGGGCGACCTAACACCATATATTTT
TRBV18,.,.,TRBJ2-5,CASSPPEGVLGETQYF,TGTGCCAGCTCACCACCGGAGGGGGTTTTAGGGGAGACCCAGTACTTC
TRBV7-3,.,.,TRBJ1-3,CASSRTSSGNTIYF,TGTGCCAGCAGCCGTACAAGCTCTGGAAACACCATATATTTT
TRBV19,.,.,TRBJ1-4,CASSPSDRIAELFF,TGTGCCAGTAGTCCAAGCGACAGGATCGCGGAACTGTTTTTT
TRBV2,.,.,TRBJ1-5,CASSGTPNQPQHF,TGTGCCAGCAGCGGGACACCTAATCAGCCCCAGCATTTT
TRBV5-6,TRBD1,.,TRBJ1-1,CASSAWDSRSTEAFF,TGTGCCAGCAGCGCCTGGGACAGTCGGAGCACTGAAGCTTTCTTT
TRBV7-2,.,.,TRBJ1-1,CASSLVRGGNTEAFF,TGTGCCAGCAGCTTAGTTAGGGGCGGGAACACTGAAGCTTTCTTT
TRBV11-2,.,.,TRBJ1-2,CASSTGLPNAGYTF,TGTGCCAGCAGTACGGGCCTCCCCAATGCAGGCTACACCTTC
TRBV7-2,.,.,TRBJ1-5,CASSPGNQPQHF,TGTGCCAGCAGCCCGGGCAATCAGCCCCAGCATTTT
TRBV2,.,.,TRBJ1-6,CASNGQRRGSPLHF,TGTGCCAGCAATGGACAGCGGCGGGGTTCACCCCTCCACTTT
TRBV18,.,.,TRBJ2-7,CASSPPQDSGEQYF,TGTGCCAGCTCACCACCTCAGGACAGTGGGGAGCAGTACTTC
TRBV6-1,.,.,TRBJ1-1,CASSEFSTTEAFF,TGTGCCAGCAGTGAATTCAGCACCACTGAAGCTTTCTTT
TRBV7-9,.,.,TRBJ1-2,CASSLEGGALYGYTF,TGTGCCAGCAGCTTGGAGGGGGGAGCCCTCTATGGCTACACCTTC
TRBV19,.,once,TRBJ1-1,CASSMRRGNTEAFF,TGTGCCAGTAGTATGAGGCGGGGGAACACTGAAGCTTTCTTT
TRBV2,.,.,TRBJ2-4,CASSLTRGKNIQYF,TGTGCCAGCAGCTTGACCCGGGGCAAAAACATTCAGTACTTC
TRBV19,TRBD2,.,TRBJ2-1,CASSIRLAGGYEQFF,TGTGCCAGTAGTATACGGCTAGCGGGGGGGTATGAGCAGTTCTTC
TRBV24-1,.,.,TRBJ1-5,CATSDPRVGQPQHF,TGTGCCACCAGTGATCCGCGGGTGGGTCAGCCCCAGCATTTT
TRBV9,TRBD1,.,TRBJ2-5,CASSPKGQSQETQYF,TGTGCCAGCAGCCCGAAGGGACAGTCCCAAGAGACCCAGTACTTC
TRBV5-1,TRBD2,.,TRBJ2-5,CASSLVAGVRGQETQYF,TGCGCCAGCAGCTTGGTAGCGGGGGTCCGGGGGCAAGAGACCCAGTACTTC
TRBV2,.,.,TRBJ2-2,CASSGLFGTGELFF,TGTGCCAGCAGTGGCCTCTTTGGGACCGGGGAGCTGTTTTTT
TRBV7-3,.,.,TRBJ2-2,CASSQGLTTGELFF,TGTGCCAGCAGCCAGGGACTTACCACCGGGGAGCTGTTTTTT
TRBV5-1,.,once,TRBJ2-1,CASSLDDLNNEQFF,TGCGCCAGCAGCTTGGACGACCTCAACAATGAGCAGTTCTTC
TRBV19,.,.,TRBJ1-5,CASSMAGHNPNQPQHF,TGTGCCAGTAGTATGGCAGGGCATAATCCAAATCAGCCCCAGCATTTT
TRBV7-7,TRBD1,.,TRBJ1-6,CASSLGPGLTGGLNSPLHF,TGTGCCAGCAGCTTAGGACCAGGCCTAACAGGGGGTTTAAATTCACCCCTCCACTTT
TRBV28,.,.,TRBJ2-1,CASSLTYREQFF,TGTGCCAGCAGTTTAACATATCGTGAGCAGTTCTTC
TRBV7-9,.,.,TRBJ2-7,CASSLNRETYEQYF,TGTGCCAGCAGCTTAAATAGGGAAACCTACGAGCAGTACTTC
TRBV9,.,.,TRBJ2-7,CASSVGREQYF,TGTGCCAGCAGCGTAGGTCGAGAGCAGTACTTC
TRBV14,TRBD1,once,TRBJ2-2,CASSHGTGATGELFF,TGTGCCAGCAGCCATGGGACAGGGGCCACCGGGGAGCTGTTTTTT
TRBV6-5,.,.,TRBJ1-2,CASSSFDRYYGYTF,TGTGCCAGCAGTTCATTCGACAGGTACTATGGCTACACCTTC
TRBV21-1,.,.,TRBJ1-4,CASSIRQGDEKLFF,TGTGCCAGCAGCATTCGACAGGGGGATGAAAAACTGTTTTTT
TRBV5-8,TRBD2,.,TRBJ2-2,CASSSGAGVLTGELFF,TGTGCCAGCAGCTCGGGAGCGGGGGTCCTAACCGGGGAGCTGTTTTTT